The clone carrying this T cell receptor beta chain was seen many times. As yet, its antigen is unknown. The data were obtained in a study of Graves' ophthalmopathy and Graves' hyperthyroidism. Study observations and caveats: For predicting ophthalmopathy progression, the model had 70.59% sensitivity and 72.22% specificity. The authors also found most expanded thyroid clonotypes above 0.001 frequency in blood.

The TCR beta CDR3 regions underwent amplification from RNA transcripts. An initial RT-PCR round employing HTBI primers preceded a second-round multiplex PCR. A single record per CDR3 protein comes from TCRdb applying MiXCR to the multiplex PCR reads. Among some 380,000 distinct CDR3 sequences listed, 15% were seen once. Hyperthyroidism cases were recent diagnoses of under 2 months' duration in people aged 18 to 65. The V segment lost 3 bases and the J segment 5 bases; nucleotides outside the gene matches: 9. The CDR3 runs to 14 residues. Germline CDR1 is DFQATT and CDR2 is SNEGSKA (reference sequence).

The V gene is TRBV20-1, the J gene TRBJ2-7, with TRBD1 identical over 8 bases. The sample taken for sequencing was peripheral blood. The receptor was derived from a woman in her late teens or twenties with stable Graves' hyperthyroidism. CDR3 in amino acids: CSASDRGAYDEQYF. The DNA for the CDR3 is TGCAGTGCTAGCGACAGGGGTGCTTACGACGAGCAGTACTTC.